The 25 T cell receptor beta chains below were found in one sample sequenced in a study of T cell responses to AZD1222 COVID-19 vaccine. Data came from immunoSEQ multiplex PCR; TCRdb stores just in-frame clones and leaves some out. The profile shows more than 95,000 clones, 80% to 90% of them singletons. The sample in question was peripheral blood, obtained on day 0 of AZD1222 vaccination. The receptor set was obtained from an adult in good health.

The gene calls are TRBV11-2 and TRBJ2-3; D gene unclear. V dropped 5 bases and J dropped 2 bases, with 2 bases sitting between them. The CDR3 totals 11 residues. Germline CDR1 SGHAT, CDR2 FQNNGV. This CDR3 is CASSHTDTQYF. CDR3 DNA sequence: TGTGCCAGCAGCCACACAGATACGCAGTATTTT.

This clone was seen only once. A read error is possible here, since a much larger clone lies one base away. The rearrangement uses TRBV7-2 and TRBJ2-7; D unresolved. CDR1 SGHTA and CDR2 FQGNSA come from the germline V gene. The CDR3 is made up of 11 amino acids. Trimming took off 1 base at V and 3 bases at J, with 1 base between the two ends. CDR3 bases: TGTGCCAGCAGCTTAGACTACGAGCAGTACTTC. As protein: CASSLDYEQYF. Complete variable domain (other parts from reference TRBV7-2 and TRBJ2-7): GAGVSQSPSNKVTEKGKDVELRCDPISGHTALYWYRQSLGQGLEFLIYFQGNSAPDKSGLPSDRFSAERTGGSVSTLTIQRTQQEDSAVYLCASSLDYEQYFGPGTRLTVT.

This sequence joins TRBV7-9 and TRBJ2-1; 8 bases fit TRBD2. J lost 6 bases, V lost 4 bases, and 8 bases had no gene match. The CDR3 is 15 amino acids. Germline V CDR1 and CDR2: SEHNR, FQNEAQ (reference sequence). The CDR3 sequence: CASSSFSGAGNEQFF. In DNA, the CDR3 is TGTGCCAGCAGCTCTTTTAGCGGGGCTGGCAATGAGCAGTTCTTC.

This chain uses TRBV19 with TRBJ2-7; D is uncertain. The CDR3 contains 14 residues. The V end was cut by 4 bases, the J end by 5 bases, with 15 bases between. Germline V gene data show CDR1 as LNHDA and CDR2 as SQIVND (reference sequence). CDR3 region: CASSTNPTGDEQYF. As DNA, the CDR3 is TGTGCCAGTAGTACAAATCCGACTGGGGACGAGCAGTACTTC. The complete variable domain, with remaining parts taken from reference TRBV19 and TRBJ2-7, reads DGGITQSPKYLFRKEGQNVTLSCEQNLNHDAMYWYRQDPGQGLRLIYYSQIVNDFQKGDIAEGYSVSREKKESFPLTVTSAQKNPTAFYLCASSTNPTGDEQYFGPGTRLTVT.

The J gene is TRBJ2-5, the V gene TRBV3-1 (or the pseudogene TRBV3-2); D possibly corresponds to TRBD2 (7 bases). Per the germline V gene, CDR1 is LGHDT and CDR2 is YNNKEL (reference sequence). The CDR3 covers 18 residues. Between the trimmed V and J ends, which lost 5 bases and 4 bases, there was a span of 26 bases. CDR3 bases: TGTGCCAGCAGCAACCCCAGGTCGGCGGGGGCCTCCCTAGAGACCCAGTACTTC. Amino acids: CASSNPRSAGASLETQYF.

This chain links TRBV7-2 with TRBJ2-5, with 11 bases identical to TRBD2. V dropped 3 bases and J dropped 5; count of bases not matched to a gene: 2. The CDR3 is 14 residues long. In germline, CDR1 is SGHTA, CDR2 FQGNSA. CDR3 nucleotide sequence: TGTGCCAGCAGCTTCGGGACTAGCGGCGAGACCCAGTACTTC. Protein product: CASSFGTSGETQYF.

The CDR3 DNA sequence: TGCAGTGCTAGTACTGGATTGAGCTCCTACAATGAGCAGTTCTTC. It is translated as CSASTGLSSYNEQFF. The chain joins TRBV20-1 to TRBJ2-1; D is unresolved. The CDR3 loop spans 15 amino acids. V was trimmed by 3 bases and J by 0 bases, leaving 12 bases between them. Germline CDR1 DFQATT, CDR2 SNEGSKA (reference sequence).

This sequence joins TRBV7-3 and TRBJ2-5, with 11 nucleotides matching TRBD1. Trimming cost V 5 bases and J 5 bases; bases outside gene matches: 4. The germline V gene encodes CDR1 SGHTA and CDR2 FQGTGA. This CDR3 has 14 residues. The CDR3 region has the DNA TGTGCCAGCAGCAGGGGACAGGGGGAGGAGACCCAGTACTTC. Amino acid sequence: CASSRGQGEETQYF.

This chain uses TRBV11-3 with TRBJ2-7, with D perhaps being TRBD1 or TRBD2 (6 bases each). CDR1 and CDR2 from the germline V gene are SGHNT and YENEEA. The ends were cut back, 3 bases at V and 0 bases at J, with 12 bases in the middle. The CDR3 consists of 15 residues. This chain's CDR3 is CASSLSGDFSYEQYF. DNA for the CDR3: TGTGCCAGCAGCTTGTCAGGGGACTTCTCCTACGAGCAGTACTTC.

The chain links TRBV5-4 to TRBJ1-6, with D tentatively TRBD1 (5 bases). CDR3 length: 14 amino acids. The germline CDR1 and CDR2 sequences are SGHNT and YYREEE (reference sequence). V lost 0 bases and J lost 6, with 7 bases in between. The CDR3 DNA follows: TGTGCCAGCAGCTTGGGACAGACTAATTCACCCCTCCACTTT. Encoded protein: CASSLGQTNSPLHF.

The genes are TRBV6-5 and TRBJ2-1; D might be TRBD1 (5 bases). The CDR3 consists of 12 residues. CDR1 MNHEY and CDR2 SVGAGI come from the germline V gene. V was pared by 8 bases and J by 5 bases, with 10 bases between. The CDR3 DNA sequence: TGTGCCAGCGCCCAGGGAAACAATGAGCAGTTCTTC. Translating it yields CASAQGNNEQFF.

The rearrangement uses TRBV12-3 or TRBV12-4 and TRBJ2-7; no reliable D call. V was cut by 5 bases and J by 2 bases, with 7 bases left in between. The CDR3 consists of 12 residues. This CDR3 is CASSRQAYEQYF. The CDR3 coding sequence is TGTGCCAGCAGTCGCCAGGCCTACGAGCAGTACTTC.

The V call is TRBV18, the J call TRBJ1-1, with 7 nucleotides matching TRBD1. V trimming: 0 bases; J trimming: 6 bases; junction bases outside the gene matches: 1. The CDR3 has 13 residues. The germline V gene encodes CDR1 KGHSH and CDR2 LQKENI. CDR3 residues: CASSPPGGPEAFF. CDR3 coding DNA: TGTGCCAGCTCACCACCAGGGGGCCCTGAAGCTTTCTTT.

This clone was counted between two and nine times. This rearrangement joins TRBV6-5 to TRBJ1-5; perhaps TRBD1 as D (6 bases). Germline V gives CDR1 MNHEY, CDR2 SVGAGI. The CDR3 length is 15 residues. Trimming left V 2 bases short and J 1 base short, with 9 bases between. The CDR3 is CASSYRGGSNQPQHF. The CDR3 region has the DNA TGTGCCAGCAGTTACCGGGGGGGCAGCAATCAGCCCCAGCATTTT.

This CDR3 reads CASSPPGLAQETQYF. In DNA form, the CDR3 reads TGTGCCAGCTCACCACCGGGACTAGCTCAAGAGACCCAGTACTTC. The chain recombines TRBV18 with TRBJ2-5, with TRBD2 matching over 9 bases. Germline V lookup: CDR1 KGHSH, CDR2 LQKENI. This CDR3 comprises 15 residues. J gave up 2 bases and V 0 bases, and 1 base lay outside the gene matches.

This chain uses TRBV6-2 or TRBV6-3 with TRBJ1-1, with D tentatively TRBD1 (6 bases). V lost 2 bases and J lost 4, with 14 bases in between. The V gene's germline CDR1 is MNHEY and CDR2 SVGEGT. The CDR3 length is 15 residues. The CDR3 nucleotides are TGTGCCAGCAGTTACCCTAAGACAGGTTTCACTGAAGCTTTCTTT. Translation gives CASSYPKTGFTEAFF.

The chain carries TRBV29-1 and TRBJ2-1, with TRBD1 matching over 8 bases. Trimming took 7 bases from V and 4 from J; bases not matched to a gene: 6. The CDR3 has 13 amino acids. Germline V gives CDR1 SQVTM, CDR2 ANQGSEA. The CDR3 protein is CSAAGQAYNEQFF. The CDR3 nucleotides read TGCAGCGCCGCGGGACAGGCTTACAATGAGCAGTTCTTC.

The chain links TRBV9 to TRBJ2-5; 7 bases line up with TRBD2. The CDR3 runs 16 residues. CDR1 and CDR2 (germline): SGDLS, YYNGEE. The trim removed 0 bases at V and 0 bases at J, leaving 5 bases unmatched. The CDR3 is CASSVGGGGYQETQYF. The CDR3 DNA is TGTGCCAGCAGCGTAGGTGGCGGGGGTTACCAAGAGACCCAGTACTTC.

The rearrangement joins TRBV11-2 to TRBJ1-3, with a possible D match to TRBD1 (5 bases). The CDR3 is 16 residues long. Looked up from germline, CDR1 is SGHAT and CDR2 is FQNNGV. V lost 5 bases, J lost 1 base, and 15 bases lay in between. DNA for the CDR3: TGTGCCAGCAGCCTATTTAGGGGACTGTCTGGAAACACCATATATTTT. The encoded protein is CASSLFRGLSGNTIYF.

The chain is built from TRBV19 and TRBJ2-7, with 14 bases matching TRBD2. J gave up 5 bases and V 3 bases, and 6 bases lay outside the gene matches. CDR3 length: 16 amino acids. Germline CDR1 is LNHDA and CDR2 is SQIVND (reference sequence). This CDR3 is CASSIWTSGRSNEQYF. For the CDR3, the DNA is TGTGCCAGTAGTATTTGGACTAGCGGGAGGTCTAACGAGCAGTACTTC.

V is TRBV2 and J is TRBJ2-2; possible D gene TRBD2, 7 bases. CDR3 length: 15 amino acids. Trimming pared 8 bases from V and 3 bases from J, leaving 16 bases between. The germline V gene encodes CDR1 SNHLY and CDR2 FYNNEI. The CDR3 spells CASATGGLYTGELFF. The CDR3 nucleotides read TGTGCCAGCGCGACCGGGGGGCTGTACACCGGGGAGCTGTTTTTT. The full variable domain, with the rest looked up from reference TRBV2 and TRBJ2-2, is EPEVTQTPSHQVTQMGQEVILRCVPISNHLYFYWYRQILGQKVEFLVSFYNNEISEKSEIFDDQFSVERPDGSNFTLKIRSTKLEDSAMYFCASATGGLYTGELFFGEGSRLTVL.

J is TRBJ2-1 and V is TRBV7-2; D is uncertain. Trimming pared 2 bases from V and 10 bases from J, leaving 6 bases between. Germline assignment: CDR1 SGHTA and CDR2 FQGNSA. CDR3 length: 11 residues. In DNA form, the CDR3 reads TGTGCCAGCAGCTTAATCCAGGAGCAGTTCTTC. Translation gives CASSLIQEQFF. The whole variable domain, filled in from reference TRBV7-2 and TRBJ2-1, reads GAGVSQSPSNKVTEKGKDVELRCDPISGHTALYWYRQSLGQGLEFLIYFQGNSAPDKSGLPSDRFSAERTGGSVSTLTIQRTQQEDSAVYLCASSLIQEQFFGPGTRLTVL.

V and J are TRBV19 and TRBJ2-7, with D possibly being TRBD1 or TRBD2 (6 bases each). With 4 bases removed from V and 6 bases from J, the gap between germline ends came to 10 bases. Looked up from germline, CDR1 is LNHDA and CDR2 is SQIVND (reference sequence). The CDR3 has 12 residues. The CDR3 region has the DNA TGTGCCAGTAGTAGTTCGGGGGCCGAGCAGTACTTC. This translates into CASSSSGAEQYF.

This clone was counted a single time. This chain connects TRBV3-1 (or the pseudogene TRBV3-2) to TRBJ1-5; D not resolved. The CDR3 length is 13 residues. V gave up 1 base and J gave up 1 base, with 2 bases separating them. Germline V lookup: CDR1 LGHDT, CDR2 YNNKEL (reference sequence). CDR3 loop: CASSQVSNQPQHF. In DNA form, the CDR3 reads TGTGCCAGCAGCCAAGTCAGCAATCAGCCCCAGCATTTT.

The CDR3 sequence is CASSYPDRSSPLHF. The CDR3 bases are TGTGCCAGCAGTTATCCGGACAGAAGTTCACCCCTCCACTTT. This chain joins TRBV6-2 or TRBV6-3 and TRBJ1-6, with D perhaps matching TRBD1 (6 bases). The CDR3 spans 14 residues. V gave up 3 bases and J gave up 9 bases, with 12 bases separating them. CDR1 and CDR2 (germline): MNHEY, SVGEGT.